Listed here is a single TCR beta chain. There is no known antigen for this receptor. No quality values exist for individual bases; no much larger clone is one base distant. This sample was taken from a study of cytomegalovirus exposure and HLA in healthy donors (dated by TCRdb to the late 2010s). Concerning the study at large: An earlier analysis of several hundred of the donors reported 276 Gb of sequence data and around 110 million unique TCR beta sequences from about 180 million T cells. To study patterns of TCR occurrence, a later analysis re-analyzed previously published TCR beta repertoires from several hundred donors and added high-resolution HLA genotyping. In an earlier analysis of about 590 of the donors, high-throughput TCR beta sequencing was used to judge whether each TCR beta V gene segment behaved as functional or pseudogenic. Along with the roughly 710-subject first cohort, a separate validation cohort of 120 different subjects was used. Because of strong linkage in the cohort, roughly five DR-DQ haplotypes were treated as single units for association and clustering. All discovery cohort repertoires had been generated using a single sequencing platform. To predict cytomegalovirus infection status, the study brought together high-throughput TCR immunosequencing, statistical association of individual TCRs with disease status, and machine learning. Both class I and class II loci were covered by HLA typing, at four-digit resolution. The study profiled the T cell repertoires of some 610 subjects by immunosequencing and related them to cytomegalovirus serostatus. The study was designed to test whether signatures of past pathogen exposure could be identified by cataloging public T cell receptors. A later genetic analysis used genome-wide SNP genotypes for about 65% of the 666 donors, treating that subset as a discovery cohort. Among the approximately 400 genotyped donors, around 81% belonged to the genetic ancestry cluster associated with self-reported Caucasian donors. The number of typed donors differed by locus: 629-630 for A, B, C, DRB1 and DQB1; 500 to 550 for DQA1; some 590 for DPA1; and approximately 450 for DPB1. An early release covering 550 to 650 HLA-typed donors comprised 250 to 350 gigabases of sequencing data and about 90 million unique TCR sequences. Donor age, sex, ethnicity and CMV serostatus were collected together with the repertoire data. Among under 450 genotyped donors of the cohort, an average of roughly 240,000 unique TCR beta nucleotide sequences were sequenced per donor, roughly a sixth of them non-productive. Rather than drawing on any new phenotypic data, the later analysis identified candidate immune exposures from TCR beta sequences and the way those sequences occurred across donors.

What the authors observed across the whole study: In a later analysis, most CMV-associated TCR beta chains were found to appear HLA-restricted, with HLA associations seemingly driven largely by CMV exposure. The classifier was reported to diagnose cytomegalovirus status with high specificity and sensitivity in both the original cohort and the validation cohort. In a later analysis, several top co-occurrence clusters were reported to appear linked to parvovirus B19, influenza, CMV and Epstein-Barr virus. In a later analysis, HLA-associated TCR beta chains were found to be more clonally expanded and to have lower generation probabilities than equally common non-associated chains. In a later genetic analysis, a missense DCLRE1C variant was associated with V-gene and J-gene trimming of TCR beta chains, and the association was replicated in an independent cohort. The presence/absence analyses assumed that sequencing depth was roughly uniform across donors, and that assumption may not be true. Because the 87-base-pair reads could not distinguish some IMGT-functional V segments, including TRBV6-2 and TRBV6-3, those segments were excluded. A few of the identified cytomegalovirus-associated TCR beta chains were confirmed in vitro to be specific for cytomegalovirus antigens. It was suggested by the authors that the approach could potentially be generalized to other disease states and immunological phenotypes. In a later genetic analysis, fewer N-insertions in productive TCRs were reported among donors in an Asian-associated ancestry cluster than the approximately 710-donor mean. The study gave a list of 150 to 200 TCR beta chains associated with cytomegalovirus. CMV serostatus was the only immune exposure information available for the cohort. Because some donors lacked HLA typing at each locus, the association tests relied only on the typed subset. In an earlier analysis of more than 450 of the donors, most TCR beta V segments were observed in productive rearrangements about 90% or about 30% of the time, broadly matching IMGT annotations. A cluster of highly shared sequence variants was judged likely to represent a technical artifact of the sequencing pipeline. When HLA alleles, especially DR and DQ, strongly co-occurred, TCR associations were difficult to assign to individual alleles. Across donors, most TCR sequences were observed very rarely, whereas some public TCRs were present in many individuals. Linkage disequilibrium might explain the correlated functional status among segregating V segments, but an unknown experimental factor could not be excluded. A later analysis associated about 16,000 TCR beta sequences with specific HLA alleles at a false discovery rate of 0.05. The earlier analysis of about 600 of the donors excluded seventeen rarely observed V segments, including chromosome 9 orphons, because counts were too low. A later analysis found that TCR association rates varied across HLA loci, with DRB1 alleles showing the most associated TCRs and HLA-C alleles the fewest. Only TCR beta chains were sequenced in this cohort, and the absence of alpha or paired-chain data limited detectable features. A further reported finding was that TCR beta sequences accurately predicted the HLA-A and HLA-B alleles for most subjects in the first cohort.

In total, 666 healthy bone marrow donors made up the cohort. Cohort members were all nominally healthy when sampled, although unrecorded immune exposures were likely present. The donor was CMV seronegative and was included in the group of around 320 seronegative cohort members. A peripheral blood sample was collected from each donor, and TCR beta sequencing was performed on peripheral blood mononuclear cells. The Qiagen DNeasy Blood Extraction Kit was used to extract genomic DNA from the blood cell samples. Including cysteine and phenylalanine, the CDR3 has 17 amino acids. Just the 51-base CDR3 DNA is kept, in frame starting at base 1. The V end gives up 4 bases and the J end 3 bases, leaving 8 bases in the junction not matched to a gene. The germline V gene supplies CDR1 SGHAT and CDR2 FQNNGV. Library prep was done by the immunoSEQ multiplex PCR assay. For the multiplex PCR, a mixture combining 60 forward primers for TCR Vbeta segments and 13 reverse primers for TCR Jbeta segments was used. A multiplex PCR assay on genomic DNA amplified the CDR3 region of rearranged TCR beta genes. The amplified TCR beta libraries were sequenced on the Illumina HiSeq System as 87-base-pair reads. Per the original workflow: Across the roughly 700 repertoires, a later analysis counted 78 million or so unique TCR beta chains, around 10 million of which were shared by at least two donors. Raw reads were error-corrected and collapsed into unique sequences by a nearest-neighbor algorithm in which closely related sequences were merged to remove PCR and sequencing errors. Alignment of CDR3 sequences to IMGT reference sequences was used to assign V, D and J gene segments. Each retained sequence needed at least a six-nucleotide match to both a V gene segment and a J gene segment. A rearrangement counted as productive if the CDR3 had no stop codons and remained in frame with V and J, and every other rearrangement counted as non-productive. Following IMGT convention, CDR3 was defined as the stretch from the second conserved V-encoded cysteine up to the conserved J-encoded phenylalanine. In an earlier analysis of around 640 of the donors, sequences lacking an unambiguous match to a single V gene segment were excluded. In an earlier analysis of approximately 500 of the donors, a V segment was called functional when productive rearrangements were above 56.7%, and segregating when the standard deviation between donors exceeded 5%. To diagnose cytomegalovirus status from the catalog of TCR beta chain sequences, a statistical classification framework was built. In a later analysis, V and J genes were assigned by comparing TCR nucleotide sequences against IMGT/GENE-DB human TR gene sequences. The TCRdist pipeline was used in a later analysis to assign CDR3 sequences and most-parsimonious VDJ recombination scenarios. In a later analysis, each TCR beta chain was defined by its CDR3 amino acid sequence together with its V-gene family, and reads lacking a unique V-gene family were excluded. A later analysis removed 600 or so highly shared, low-generation-probability nucleotide sequences to deal with suspected cross-contamination and a sequencing artifact. For each public chain, a later analysis derived a clonal expansion index from normalized ranks of inferred template counts within each repertoire. Generation probabilities in a later analysis came from a VDJ recombination model fitted to out-of-frame rearrangements, and those results were checked against IGoR. A later analysis scored TCR-TCR, TCR-HLA and TCR-CMV co-occurrence with hypergeometric tests, applying a repertoire-size bias correction to TCR pairs. In a later analysis, false discovery rates were estimated by permuting HLA or CMV assignments 20 times. A later analysis grouped co-occurring TCRs with DBSCAN, adding TCRdist sequence similarity when clustering within HLA-allele-positive subsets. Repertoires with fewer than 30,000 or more than 120,000 public chains were left out of co-occurrence clustering, as were about five repertoires with anomalous nucleotide sharing. TCRdb re-hosts the immuneACCESS table, in-frame sequences only. Its copies lack some clones; in the studies checked, an unresolved V gene accounts for under half of them, and the cause for the rest is not known. V, J and clone size are taken as reported in that table, and D and trimming were inferred from the DNA itself. This sample is represented by over 85,000 clones; around 78% of them were singletons. The top ten hold around 1.3% of the sample.

The rearranged segments are TRBV11-2 and TRBJ1-6; the central 8 bases match TRBD1. Sequenced sample: PBMCs. This clonotype was obtained from a young woman in good health and CMV-seronegative. The sequenced DNA: TGTGCCAGCAGCTCAAGGACAGGGCTGATCTATAATTCACCCCTCCACTTT. It specifies CASSSRTGLIYNSPLHF.